This TCR beta chain stems from a study of blood T cells in healthy people across ages (dated by TCRdb to about 2015). Regarding the study in general: In model experiments, template switching captured about one uniquely barcoded TCR beta cDNA molecule for every two T cells. The study measured age-related changes in TCR beta repertoire diversity using deep sequencing normalized with unique cDNA molecular identifiers. Four age groups were formed from the donors: young (average about 17 years), middle-aged (approximately 39), aged (about 62) and long-lived (less than 85). To avoid experimental bias, donors of different ages were distributed randomly across sequencing lanes. Two additional independent replicas of 1 million unique cDNA reads from the same blood draw were analyzed for two donors (one aged 18 to 30 and one aged 80 or older).

This clonotype was counted between two and nine times. Its antigen is still unknown. No much larger clone exists at a distance of one base, and base qualities are not known. In the germline V gene (reference sequence), CDR1 corresponds to DFQATT and CDR2 to SNEGSKA. V trim: 6 bases; J trim: 2 bases; unmatched bases: 11. The CDR3, cysteine through phenylalanine, is 15 amino acids long. Only the CDR3 portion is preserved as DNA: 45 bases, with reading frame beginning at the first base. The study at large found these results: Bulk unsorted PBMC profiling prevented conclusive comparison of naive and antigen-experienced compartments. Total diversity estimates from one million sequenced T cells were considered lower bounds and underestimates. Because the CMV infection status of the donors was unknown, age-related changes in expanded clonotypes may potentially have been confounded. Compared with the aged group, the long-lived group had more naive CD4+ T cells, fewer expanded clones and increased TCR diversity, a pattern suggesting age selection. A strong correlation was found between observed TCR beta diversity and the percentage of naive T cells measured by flow cytometry. As age increased, observed TCR beta diversity per million T cells dropped in a roughly linear way, and a significant reduction was already evident by age 40.

Receptor libraries were prepared by 5' RACE. These reads were obtained on an Illumina HiSeq 2500. A second PCR of roughly 7 to 11 cycles was performed with a sample-barcoded 5' primer and a J-beta primer mix. Each TCR beta cDNA molecule received a unique molecular identifier from a template-switch 5' adaptor carrying 12 random nucleotides. At least 2.5 million CDR3-containing paired-end reads were obtained from each sample. The Mint cDNA synthesis kit, primed by a TRBC-specific oligonucleotide, was used to synthesize first-strand cDNA from all RNA. All cDNA was treated with uracil-DNA glycosylase and then went through a first 18-cycle PCR with the universal primers M1SS and BC2_uni_R. Concerning the study's data processing: For normalization, 1 million high-quality reads were randomly selected from each sample, with every read carrying a distinct molecular identifier. Instead of being binned into consensus sequences, reads with shared molecular identifiers were discarded. MiTCR, set to a Q25 quality threshold and the strictest error-elimination algorithm, was used for CDR3 identification, clonotype clustering and error correction. A nonparametric unseen species model with Euler transformation was used to estimate a lower bound on total TCR beta diversity. Clones were called with MiXCR by TCRdb after fastp trimmed the public reads at Q25, and only in-frame beta chains were retained. Each record represents a unique CDR3 protein, reported with the most common genes and DNA among its rows. The V and J calls and clone size come from TCRdb's table, not from the authors' own analysis. Within this sample are 1.4 million or so distinct CDR3 sequences, with roughly 43% of them counted one time only. 4% of the sample belongs to the ten largest clones.

The donors were roughly 39 Caucasian individuals from Russia, aged roughly 6 to 90 years, who were systemically healthy. Each donor gave 8 to 10 milliliters of peripheral blood, collected into EDTA-treated Vacutainer tubes. PBMCs were isolated by Ficoll-Paque density-gradient centrifugation, with at least 6.5 million obtained per sample. Trizol reagent was used to extract total RNA from the PBMCs, yielding at least 5 micrograms per sample. For every donor, flow cytometry on a PBMC aliquot measured the percentage of naive CD45RAhigh/CD27high T cells. The sequenced sample consisted of blood. This receptor was taken from a woman younger than 35 in good health. The rearranged segments are TRBV20-1 and TRBJ2-3, and TRBD2 aligns with 7 junction nucleotides. The CDR3: CSAPPRGGPTDTQYF. The DNA sequence is TGCAGTGCCCCTCCCCGCGGGGGACCCACAGATACGCAGTATTTT.